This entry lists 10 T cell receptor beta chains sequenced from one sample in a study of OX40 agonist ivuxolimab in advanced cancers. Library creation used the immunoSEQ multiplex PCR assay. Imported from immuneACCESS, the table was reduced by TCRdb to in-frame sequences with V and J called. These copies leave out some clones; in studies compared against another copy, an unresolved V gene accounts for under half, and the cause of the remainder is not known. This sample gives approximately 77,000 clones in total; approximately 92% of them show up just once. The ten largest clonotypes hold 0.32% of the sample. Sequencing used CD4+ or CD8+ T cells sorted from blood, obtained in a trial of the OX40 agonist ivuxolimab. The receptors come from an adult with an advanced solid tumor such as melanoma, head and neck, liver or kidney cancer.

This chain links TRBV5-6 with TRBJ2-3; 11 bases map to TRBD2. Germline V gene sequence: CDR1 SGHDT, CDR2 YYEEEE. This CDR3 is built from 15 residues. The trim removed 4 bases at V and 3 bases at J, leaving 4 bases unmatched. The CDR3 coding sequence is TGTGCCAGCAGCGGGGGACTAGCGGAGACAGATACGCAGTATTTT. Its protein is CASSGGLAETDTQYF. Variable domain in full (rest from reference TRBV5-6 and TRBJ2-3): DAGVTQSPTHLIKTRGQQVTLRCSPKSGHDTVSWYQQALGQGPQFIFQYYEEEERQRGNFPDRFSGHQFPNYSSELNVNALLLGDSALYLCASSGGLAETDTQYFGPGTRLTVL.

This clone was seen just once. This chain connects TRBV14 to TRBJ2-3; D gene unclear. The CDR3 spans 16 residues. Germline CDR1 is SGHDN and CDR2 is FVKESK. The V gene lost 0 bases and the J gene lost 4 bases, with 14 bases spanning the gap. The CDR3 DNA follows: TGTGCCAGCAGCCAAGATCGCGCGCAAAAGGCAGATACGCAGTATTTT. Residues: CASSQDRAQKADTQYF.

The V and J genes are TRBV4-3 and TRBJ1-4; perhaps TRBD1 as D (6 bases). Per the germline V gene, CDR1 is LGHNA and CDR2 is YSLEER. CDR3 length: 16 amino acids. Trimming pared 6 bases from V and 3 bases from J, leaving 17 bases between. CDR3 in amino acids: CASSQVQGSANEKLFF. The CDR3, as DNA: TGCGCCAGCAGTCAGGTTCAGGGGTCTGCTAATGAAAAACTGTTTTTT.

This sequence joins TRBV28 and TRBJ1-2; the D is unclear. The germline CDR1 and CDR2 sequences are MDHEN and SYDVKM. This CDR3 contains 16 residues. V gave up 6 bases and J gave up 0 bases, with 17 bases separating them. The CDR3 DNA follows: TGTGCCAGCAGCCCCTTAGGAGATTTAGCTAACTATGGCTACACCTTC. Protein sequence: CASSPLGDLANYGYTF.

The CDR3 DNA reads TGTGCCAGCACTACAGCGGGAGGGCCGACCGGGGAGCTGTTTTTT. Translation: CASTTAGGPTGELFF. V usage is TRBV27 and J usage is TRBJ2-2, with 10 nucleotides matching TRBD2. V was clipped by 7 bases and J by 5 bases; unmatched bases: 7. CDR1 is MNHEY, CDR2 SMNVEV, per germline (reference sequence). The length of the CDR3 is 15 residues.

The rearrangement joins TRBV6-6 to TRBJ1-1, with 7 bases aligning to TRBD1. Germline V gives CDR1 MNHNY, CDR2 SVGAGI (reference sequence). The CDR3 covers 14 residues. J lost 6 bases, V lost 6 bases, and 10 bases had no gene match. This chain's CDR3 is CASRLGQASSEAFF. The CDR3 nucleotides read TGTGCCAGCAGGCTAGGACAGGCGTCTTCTGAAGCTTTCTTT.

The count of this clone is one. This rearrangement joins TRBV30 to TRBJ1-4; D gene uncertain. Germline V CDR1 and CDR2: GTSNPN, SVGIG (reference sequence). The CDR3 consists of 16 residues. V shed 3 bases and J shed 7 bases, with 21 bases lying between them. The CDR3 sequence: CAWSGTWESSGEKLFF. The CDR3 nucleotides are TGTGCCTGGAGCGGAACCTGGGAGTCATCGGGTGAAAAACTGTTTTTT.

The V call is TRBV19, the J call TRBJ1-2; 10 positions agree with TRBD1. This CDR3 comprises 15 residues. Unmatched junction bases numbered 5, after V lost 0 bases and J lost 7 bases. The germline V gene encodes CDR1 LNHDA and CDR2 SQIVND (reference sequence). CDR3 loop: CASSIDTGTGVGYTF. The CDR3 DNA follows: TGTGCCAGTAGTATAGATACCGGGACAGGGGTTGGCTACACCTTC.

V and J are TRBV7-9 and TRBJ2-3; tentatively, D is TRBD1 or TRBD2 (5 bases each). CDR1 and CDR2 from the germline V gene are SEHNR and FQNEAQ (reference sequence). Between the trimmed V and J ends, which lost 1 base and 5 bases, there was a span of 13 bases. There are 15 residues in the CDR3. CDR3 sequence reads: CASSLGGSLGDTQYF. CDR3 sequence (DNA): TGTGCCAGCAGCTTAGGGGGGTCACTGGGAGATACGCAGTATTTT.

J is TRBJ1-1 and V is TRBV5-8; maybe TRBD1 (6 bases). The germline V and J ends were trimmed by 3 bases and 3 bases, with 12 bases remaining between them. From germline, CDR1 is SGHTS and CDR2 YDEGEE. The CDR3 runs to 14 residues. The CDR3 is CASSSQGVDTEAFF. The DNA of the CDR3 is TGTGCCAGCAGCTCACAGGGCGTCGACACTGAAGCTTTCTTT.